This passage covers 13 T cell receptor beta chains from one sample sequenced in a study of shared clonotypes between healthy human individuals. The repertoire was sequenced with immunoSEQ multiplex PCR; TCRdb's copy has only in-frame clones and lacks some. The data show some 2,500,000 clones, approximately 93% seen once. Input material: naive CD4+ T cells from PBMCs. Subset here: CD45RA+ positively selected. The origin of the receptors is a man aged 18-30 years in good health. Some clones in this sample may be carry-over from other donors' samples.

Notes on this clone: The sample contains more than one DNA sequence encoding this CDR3. CDR3 bases: TGCGCCAGCAGCCAGGAATCGAACACTGAAGCTTTCTTT. The encoded protein is CASSQESNTEAFF. This rearrangement joins TRBV4-1 to TRBJ1-1; no clear D gene. Germline V gene sequence: CDR1 MGHRA, CDR2 YSYEKL. The CDR3 runs 13 residues. Trimming removed 3 bases at V and 1 base at J, with 6 bases between.

The chain uses TRBV7-9 and TRBJ2-1, with D possibly matching TRBD2 (5 bases). The CDR3 spans 11 residues. The germline V gene encodes CDR1 SEHNR and CDR2 FQNEAQ (reference sequence). Deletions cut 2 bases from V and 13 bases from J, with 9 bases between. The CDR3 coding sequence is TGTGCCAGCAGCTTAACCCGGGGACAGTTCTTC. The encoded protein is CASSLTRGQFF.

V and J are TRBV28 and TRBJ2-5; no reliable D call. The CDR3 consists of 15 residues. Germline V CDR1 and CDR2: MDHEN, SYDVKM. V was clipped by 5 bases and J by 4 bases, with 17 bases between them. The CDR3 protein is CASSPGRNRRETQYF. The DNA for the CDR3 is TGTGCCAGCAGTCCGGGCCGCAACCGAAGAGAGACCCAGTACTTC.

V gene TRBV11-2 combines with J gene TRBJ2-7; D not certain. CDR1 and CDR2 from the germline V gene are SGHAT and FQNNGV. The length of the CDR3 is 11 residues. Trimming stripped 5 bases from V and 7 bases from J, with 9 bases between. The CDR3 DNA reads as TGTGCCAGCAGCCCCCAGAGGGAGCAGTACTTC. As protein: CASSPQREQYF.

The V gene is TRBV4-1, the J gene TRBJ1-2; perhaps TRBD1 as D (6 bases). The CDR3 is 16 amino acids. V dropped 2 bases and J dropped 4 bases, with 17 bases sitting between them. Looked up from germline, CDR1 is MGHRA and CDR2 is YSYEKL. The DNA of the CDR3 is TGCGCCAGCAGCCAACTGGGAGCAGGGGACTTCTATGGCTACACCTTC. Its protein is CASSQLGAGDFYGYTF.

The V call is TRBV5-6, the J call TRBJ1-1; D perhaps matches TRBD1 (6 bases). V was clipped by 0 bases and J by 5 bases, with 11 bases between them. In germline, CDR1 is SGHDT, CDR2 YYEEEE. The CDR3 consists of 14 residues. The CDR3 bases are TGTGCCAGCAGCTTGGCGGGGGCTGGAACTGAAGCTTTCTTT. It is translated as CASSLAGAGTEAFF.

The rearrangement uses TRBV7-2 and TRBJ2-4, with TRBD2 identical over 8 bases. With 4 bases clipped from V and 4 bases from J, the junction kept 9 bases outside the gene matches. Germline-derived CDR1 and CDR2 are SGHTA and FQGNSA. CDR3 length equals 16 residues. CDR3 sequence: CASSSQGGLAKNIQYF. The CDR3 region has the DNA TGTGCCAGCAGCTCCCAAGGAGGACTAGCTAAAAACATTCAGTACTTC.

On this clone itself: Distinct nucleotide sequences in the sample also encode this CDR3. The rearrangement links TRBV5-1 to TRBJ1-1; the match to TRBD1 covers 9 bases. Germline assignment: CDR1 SGHRS and CDR2 YFSETQ. This CDR3 has 15 residues. With V trimmed by 3 bases and J by 0 bases, 3 bases remained unmatched. CDR3 DNA sequence: TGCGCCAGCAGCTCCGGGACAGGGTTGAACACTGAAGCTTTCTTT. As protein: CASSSGTGLNTEAFF.

The chain employs TRBV21-1 and TRBJ1-3; the table assigns TRBD1, which was not confirmed against the DNA. TRBV21-1 is given as a pseudogene. This CDR3 has 17 residues. CDR3 in DNA: TGTGCCAGCAGCCACCGGAGGCAGGGGACGCCTGGAAACACCATATATTTT. Its protein is CASSHRRQGTPGNTIYF.

The chain links TRBV15 to TRBJ1-2; perhaps TRBD1 as D (5 bases). The CDR3 covers 16 residues. Trimming cost V 3 bases and J 0 bases, with 14 bases left between them. Per the germline V gene, CDR1 is LNHNV and CDR2 is YYDKDF (reference sequence). CDR3 loop: CATSRVRQITNYGYTF. Written as DNA, the CDR3 is TGTGCCACCAGCAGGGTCAGACAGATAACTAACTATGGCTACACCTTC.

The chain joins TRBV5-1 to TRBJ1-2; D is unresolved. The CDR3 consists of 13 residues. Germline CDR1 reads SGHRS; CDR2 reads YFSETQ. The V end lost 0 bases, the J end lost 8 bases, and 11 bases lay between the germline ends. The CDR3 DNA is TGCGCCAGCAGCTTGGGAATACTACAGGGCTACACCTTC. Protein: CASSLGILQGYTF.

The chain joins TRBV28 to TRBJ1-3; no clear D. The V gene lost 4 bases and the J gene lost 1 base, with 5 bases spanning the gap. Germline assignment: CDR1 MDHEN and CDR2 SYDVKM. CDR3 length: 13 residues. Written as DNA, the CDR3 is TGTGCCAGCAGTTCCCCTTCTGGAAACACCATATATTTT. Its protein is CASSSPSGNTIYF.

The V call is TRBV7-2, the J call TRBJ2-5; perhaps TRBD1 as D (5 bases). The length of the CDR3 is 14 residues. CDR1 SGHTA and CDR2 FQGNSA come from the germline V gene. Trimming stripped 4 bases from V and 0 bases from J, with 9 bases between. CDR3 protein: CASSSWGDQETQYF. Here the CDR3 DNA reads TGTGCCAGCAGCTCGTGGGGCGACCAAGAGACCCAGTACTTC.